These 22 T cell receptor beta chains came from one sample sequenced in a study of T cell responses to AZD1222 COVID-19 vaccine. Clones were read by immunoSEQ multiplex PCR, and TCRdb kept only the in-frame ones, dropping some. The table has over 65,000 clones, approximately 87% seen once. The material sequenced was peripheral blood, taken on day 0 of AZD1222 vaccination. These receptors came from an adult in good health.

The V and J genes are TRBV21-1 and TRBJ2-7. TRBV21-1 is a pseudogene. CDR3 size: 8 residues. As DNA, the CDR3 is TGTGCCAGAGGAGAGCAGTACTTC. It codes for CARGEQYF.

This clone was found once. The chain joins TRBV2 to TRBJ1-4, with 8 bases identical to TRBD1. This CDR3 has 15 amino acids. The J segment lost 5 bases and the V segment lost 5 bases, leaving 7 bases of the junction unmatched. From germline, CDR1 is SNHLY and CDR2 FYNNEI. This CDR3 is CASSSGQGLNEKLFF. The CDR3 DNA is TGTGCCAGCAGTTCCGGACAGGGTCTAAATGAAAAACTGTTTTTT.

V and J are TRBV19 and TRBJ1-1, with a tentative D call TRBD1 (5 bases). V was pared by 4 bases and J by 8 bases, with 14 bases between. CDR1 and CDR2 from the germline V gene are LNHDA and SQIVND (reference sequence). The CDR3 totals 13 residues. The CDR3, as DNA: TGTGCCAGTAGTACCCTTTCGGGACGGGAAGCTTTCTTT. Translated, it gives CASSTLSGREAFF.

The V and J genes are TRBV7-2 and TRBJ1-4; possibly TRBD1 for D (6 bases). In germline, CDR1 is SGHTA, CDR2 FQGNSA. Trimming cost V 5 bases and J 5 bases, with 15 bases left between them. The CDR3 contains 15 residues. Here the CDR3 reads CASSPRGGGNEKLFF. CDR3 bases: TGTGCCAGCAGCCCTCGGGGAGGGGGGAATGAAAAACTGTTTTTT.

The gene calls are TRBV7-3 and TRBJ2-1, with 8 bases aligning to TRBD2. J gave up 6 bases and V 0 bases, and 4 bases lay outside the gene matches. Germline V gene data show CDR1 as SGHTA and CDR2 as FQGTGA. This CDR3 is 15 amino acids long. CDR3 loop: CASSLTRGDFNEQFF. CDR3 DNA: TGTGCCAGCAGCTTAACGCGGGGGGATTTCAATGAGCAGTTCTTC. Looking up the rest from reference TRBV7-3 and TRBJ2-1 gives the full variable domain: GAGVSQTPSNKVTEKGKYVELRCDPISGHTALYWYRQSLGQGPEFLIYFQGTGAADDSGLPNDRFFAVRPEGSVSTLKIQRTERGDSAVYLCASSLTRGDFNEQFFGPGTRLTVL.

V and J are TRBV6-6 and TRBJ2-3; 10 bases map to TRBD1. CDR1 and CDR2 from the germline V gene are MNHNY and SVGAGI (reference sequence). The CDR3 has 15 residues. V lost 4 bases and J lost 6; bases outside the gene matches: 7. The DNA for the CDR3 is TGTGCCAGCAGTTTACGGGACAGGGGTGGCGATACGCAGTATTTT. Its protein is CASSLRDRGGDTQYF.

The chain has TRBV19 and TRBJ1-2; D remains unclear. V shed 4 bases and J shed 4 bases, with 10 bases lying between them. In germline, CDR1 is LNHDA, CDR2 SQIVND (reference sequence). CDR3 length equals 13 residues. CDR3 coding DNA: TGTGCCAGTAGTACGAGTGGGTCCTATGGCTACACCTTC. This translates into CASSTSGSYGYTF.

The chain employs TRBV7-3 and TRBJ1-2; unclear D gene. Germline V gives CDR1 SGHTA, CDR2 FQGTGA. This CDR3 spans 17 amino acids. Trimming took 1 base from V and 4 from J, leaving 19 bases between them. CDR3 DNA sequence: TGTGCCAGCAGCTTAAGCCCCTCCGCGAGAGTACCCTATGGCTACACCTTC. Its translation: CASSLSPSARVPYGYTF.

This clone was picked up a small number of times. The J gene is TRBJ1-4, the V gene TRBV6-5; 7 nucleotides align to TRBD1. With V trimmed by 6 bases and J by 8 bases, 9 bases remained unmatched. There are 14 residues in the CDR3. Looked up from germline, CDR1 is MNHEY and CDR2 is SVGAGI. Here the CDR3 DNA reads TGTGCCAGCAGAGCTTCGGGACAGCGGGAAAAACTGTTTTTT. Translated, it gives CASRASGQREKLFF.

The sample holds one count of this clone. V gene TRBV27 combines with J gene TRBJ2-1; 9 bases are a match to TRBD2. V was clipped by 7 bases and J by 5 bases; unmatched bases: 18. CDR3 size: 18 residues. Germline V lookup: CDR1 MNHEY, CDR2 SMNVEV (reference sequence). Written as DNA, the CDR3 is TGTGCCAGCATTCCTCCCCCCACTTTAGCGGGGGTTAACAATGAGCAGTTCTTC. Its protein is CASIPPPTLAGVNNEQFF.

This clone appeared a single time. The CDR3 nucleotides are TGTGCCAGCAGCCCTCCGGGACAGACTATGAACACTGAAGCTTTCTTT. Translation gives CASSPPGQTMNTEAFF. The V call is TRBV7-9, the J call TRBJ1-1; 7 bases are shared with TRBD1. The CDR3 covers 16 residues. Germline V gene lookup returns CDR1 SEHNR and CDR2 FQNEAQ (reference sequence). J lost 0 bases, V lost 5 bases, and 9 bases had no gene match.

The J gene is TRBJ2-7, the V gene TRBV5-6, with TRBD2 as a possible D gene (5 bases). Germline CDR1 is SGHDT and CDR2 is YYEEEE. V dropped 4 bases and J dropped 0 bases, with 11 bases sitting between them. The CDR3 consists of 14 residues. The CDR3 here is CASSRGLSSYEQYF. CDR3 in DNA: TGTGCCAGCAGCCGAGGACTGAGCTCCTACGAGCAGTACTTC.

This chain uses TRBV2 with TRBJ2-7, with D unresolved. The V gene's germline CDR1 is SNHLY and CDR2 FYNNEI. Between the trimmed V and J ends, which lost 8 bases and 1 base, there was a span of 15 bases. This CDR3 has 14 amino acids. The CDR3 bases are TGTGCCAGCGGGGAAACCGACGAATCCTACGAGCAGTACTTC. Residues: CASGETDESYEQYF.

V is TRBV7-9 and J is TRBJ2-3; 8 nucleotides align to TRBD2. Trimming removed 7 bases from V and 4 bases from J; junction bases left unmatched: 10. Germline CDR1 and CDR2: SEHNR and FQNEAQ (reference sequence). The CDR3 is made up of 15 amino acids. The CDR3 region is CASTLLSGGSDTQYF. Here the CDR3 DNA reads TGTGCCAGCACCCTATTGTCGGGAGGGTCAGATACGCAGTATTTT.

The chain joins TRBV30 to TRBJ1-5, with D perhaps matching TRBD1 (5 bases). Looked up from germline, CDR1 is GTSNPN and CDR2 is SVGIG (reference sequence). Trimming left V 1 base short and J 3 bases short, with 13 bases between. The CDR3 consists of 15 residues. This CDR3 reads CAWSGAGLTNQPQHF. The CDR3 DNA sequence: TGTGCCTGGAGTGGAGCAGGGCTGACCAATCAGCCCCAGCATTTT.

The J gene is TRBJ2-1, the V gene TRBV24-1; D ambiguous. This CDR3 region has 13 residues. Germline V lookup: CDR1 KGHDR, CDR2 SFDVKD. V was shortened by 1 base and J by 5 bases, with 5 bases between the two germline ends. The CDR3 is CATSDFNDNEQFF. CDR3 nucleotides: TGTGCCACCAGTGATTTCAACGACAATGAGCAGTTCTTC.

V is TRBV7-3 and J is TRBJ2-3, with D possibly being TRBD1 or TRBD2 (6 bases each). The CDR3 is made up of 17 amino acids. CDR1 is SGHTA and CDR2 is FQGTGA in the germline V gene. V was cut by 1 base and J by 1 base, with 15 bases left in between. CDR3: CASSLRTGASGTDTQYF. Written as DNA, the CDR3 is TGTGCCAGCAGCTTAAGGACGGGGGCCTCGGGCACAGATACGCAGTATTTT.

The chain links TRBV28 to TRBJ2-1, with a possible D match to TRBD1 (5 bases). The CDR3 is 19 residues long. CDR1 and CDR2 from the germline V gene are MDHEN and SYDVKM. Trimming removed 1 base at V and 0 bases at J, with 19 bases between. The CDR3 reads CASSLLFFRQGVSYNEQFF. In nucleotides, the CDR3 is TGTGCCAGCAGTTTATTGTTTTTTCGGCAGGGTGTCTCCTACAATGAGCAGTTCTTC.

The rearrangement uses TRBV7-6 and TRBJ2-4; D call uncertain. There are 15 residues in the CDR3. Trimming left V 2 bases short and J 4 bases short, with 12 bases between. Germline V gene data show CDR1 as SGHVS and CDR2 as FNYEAQ. CDR3 sequence reads: CASSLSPVNKNIQYF. The CDR3 coding sequence is TGTGCCAGCAGCTTATCACCAGTCAATAAAAACATTCAGTACTTC.

The V gene is TRBV7-3, the J gene TRBJ2-5; the D is unclear. Trimming took off 5 bases at V and 5 bases at J, with 12 bases between the two ends. CDR1 is SGHTA and CDR2 is FQGTGA in the germline V gene. This CDR3 is 13 amino acids long. The CDR3 DNA is TGTGCCAGCAGCCCCAAGGACGCCGAGACCCAGTACTTC. Translation gives CASSPKDAETQYF.

The chain has TRBV25-1 and TRBJ1-4; D is unresolved. Between the trimmed V and J ends, which lost 3 bases and 8 bases, there was a span of 10 bases. The CDR3 has 13 amino acids. Germline V CDR1 and CDR2: MGHDK, SYGVNS. CDR3: CASSEVGEEKLFF. DNA of the CDR3: TGTGCCAGCAGTGAGGTCGGGGAAGAAAAACTGTTTTTT.

The chain recombines TRBV5-8 with TRBJ1-4, with D perhaps matching TRBD1 (5 bases). Germline lookup yields CDR1 SGHTS and CDR2 YDEGEE. V lost 5 bases and J 13 bases, leaving 15 bases between the germline ends. This CDR3 has 12 residues. The CDR3 is CASRPSGDLLFF. The CDR3 bases are TGTGCCAGCAGACCCTCGGGGGACCTACTGTTTTTT.